In its sample, the clone carrying this T cell receptor (beta chain) was seen a few times. The antigen is undetermined. This sample was taken from a study of T-cell memory formation after mild COVID-19. Study context: The TCR clusters were mostly specific to one donor. General study points: Later expanders leaned toward CD4+, whereas clones contracting from day 15 to 85 were balanced CD4/CD8.

Using its own MiXCR run on the 5' RACE reads, TCRdb lists one record per CDR3 protein. The sample lists around 250,000 distinct CDR3 sequences, about a sixth seen once, with around 23% in the top ten. CDR3 length: 16 amino acids. In germline, CDR1 is LGHNA, CDR2 YSLEER. Trimming stripped 0 bases from V and 2 bases from J, with 14 bases between. The sequence came from a man between 18 and 29 years old who had mild COVID-19 (a few samples of this study predate the infection). Cell type and time point are not known. The sequencing input was PBMCs or a T cell subset sorted from them (not recorded which). This sequence joins TRBV4-3 and TRBJ2-7; D might be TRBD1 or TRBD2, each matching 5 bases. The CDR3 sequence: CASSQDYGDPAYEQYF. The DNA of the CDR3 is TGCGCCAGCAGCCAAGATTACGGGGACCCCGCCTACGAGCAGTACTTC.